These 7 T cell receptor beta chains came from one sample sequenced in a study of T cell repertoires in cytomegalovirus infection. No antigen has been identified for these receptors. Using its own MiXCR run on the reads, TCRdb lists one record per CDR3 protein. The table lists approximately 470,000 distinct CDR3 sequences, about 39% of them singletons. Sequencing was performed on cultured PBMCs, taken from culture after CMV antigen stimulation. Source of these receptors: a human donor in good health (CMV status not recorded). Some clones in this sample may be carry-over from other donors' samples.

V is TRBV2 and J is TRBJ2-3; a weak D match, TRBD2 (5 bases). The germline V gene encodes CDR1 SNHLY and CDR2 FYNNEI. CDR3 length: 17 residues. V lost 3 bases and J 0 bases, leaving 16 bases between the germline ends. The CDR3 DNA reads as TGTGCCAGCAGTGATGGTGGGCTAGCAGATAGCACAGATACGCAGTATTTT. It encodes CASSDGGLADSTDTQYF.

This clonotype was observed a few times. J is TRBJ2-1 and V is TRBV4-1, with D possibly TRBD2 on 5 matching bases. V was clipped by 0 bases and J by 5 bases, with 14 bases between them. Germline CDR1 is MGHRA and CDR2 is YSYEKL. There are 16 residues in the CDR3. CDR3 amino acids: CASSQDRTVYDNEQFF. CDR3 DNA: TGCGCCAGCAGCCAAGATAGGACTGTGTATGACAATGAGCAGTTCTTC.

This clonotype has just a few counts. The chain carries TRBV6-5 and TRBJ2-1; D may be TRBD1 (6 bases). This CDR3 comprises 14 residues. In germline, CDR1 is MNHEY, CDR2 SVGAGI. Trimming took off 6 bases at V and 6 bases at J, with 15 bases between the two ends. In DNA, the CDR3 is TGTGCCAGCAGAGAAAAGGGACACACCAATGAGCAGTTCTTC. Its protein is CASREKGHTNEQFF.

V gene TRBV7-2 combines with J gene TRBJ2-3, with TRBD2 matching 10 bases. V was clipped by 2 bases and J by 7 bases; unmatched bases: 6. The CDR3 spans 15 residues. In germline, CDR1 is SGHTA, CDR2 FQGNSA. CDR3: CASSLKRGGIYTQYF. The CDR3 region has the DNA TGTGCCAGCAGCTTAAAGCGGGGGGGCATCTATACGCAGTATTTT.

The chain couples TRBV7-2 to TRBJ2-2; a weak D match, TRBD2 (6 bases). CDR3 size: 14 residues. CDR1 and CDR2 (germline): SGHTA, FQGNSA. V lost 1 base and J lost 6, with 9 bases in between. The CDR3 DNA reads TGTGCCAGCAGCTTAGTTATAGCGGCCGGGGAGCTGTTTTTT. It translates to CASSLVIAAGELFF.

This clonotype has only a few counts. The chain joins TRBV7-9 to TRBJ1-5; a possible D gene is TRBD1 (6 bases). Trimming stripped 5 bases from V and 5 bases from J, with 16 bases between. The CDR3 spans 15 residues. Looked up from germline, CDR1 is SEHNR and CDR2 is FQNEAQ (reference sequence). As DNA, the CDR3 is TGTGCCAGCAGCCCCCCGGGGGGGGGCCATCAGCCCCAGCATTTT. This encodes CASSPPGGGHQPQHF.

The chain uses TRBV20-1 and TRBJ2-7; D gene uncertain. V was shortened by 2 bases and J by 3 bases, with 14 bases between the two germline ends. Germline V gene lookup returns CDR1 DFQATT and CDR2 SNEGSKA (reference sequence). The length of the CDR3 is 14 residues. The DNA of the CDR3 is TGCAGTGCTAGACTGGCGCAATCTTTCTACGAGCAGTACTTC. This sequence encodes CSARLAQSFYEQYF.